These 8 T cell receptor beta chains came from one sample sequenced in a study of cytomegalovirus exposure and HLA in healthy donors. Sequencing used immunoSEQ multiplex PCR; TCRdb keeps in-frame clones, though not all of them. Of about 150,000 clones detected, around 89% appear once; the ten largest clones hold about 6.4%. The sample consisted of PBMCs. The receptors were gathered from a woman in her twenties or thirties in good health and CMV-seropositive.

CDR3 nucleotide sequence: TGCGCCAGCAGCTTGACAGGGGCCCGAGACGAGCAGTACTTC. Amino acids: CASSLTGARDEQYF. This sequence joins TRBV5-1 and TRBJ2-7, with 7 bases identical to TRBD1. This CDR3 is built from 14 residues. J was trimmed by 5 bases and V by 1 base; bases with no gene match: 6. The germline gives CDR1 SGHRS, CDR2 YFSETQ.

As DNA, the CDR3 is TGTGCCAGCAGTTACTCTCAGGGAAACTATGGCTACACCTTC. Encoded protein: CASSYSQGNYGYTF. V is TRBV6-5 and J is TRBJ1-2, with TRBD1 as a possible D gene (5 bases). There are 14 residues in the CDR3. Trimming stripped 0 bases from V and 2 bases from J, with 7 bases between. Germline CDR1 is MNHEY and CDR2 is SVGAGI.

J is TRBJ1-2 and V is TRBV4-1; a possible D gene is TRBD1 (5 bases). Germline CDR1 MGHRA, CDR2 YSYEKL. The V gene lost 0 bases and the J gene lost 6 bases, with 11 bases spanning the gap. The CDR3 sequence is 14 residues long. The CDR3 region has the DNA TGCGCCAGCAGCCAAGATCCGGGCAGGGATGGCTACACCTTC. This sequence encodes CASSQDPGRDGYTF.

The chain uses TRBV4-1 and TRBJ1-2, with D possibly matching TRBD1 (6 bases). Trimming removed 1 base at V and 4 bases at J, with 7 bases between. Germline V gene lookup returns CDR1 MGHRA and CDR2 YSYEKL. The CDR3 totals 13 residues. The CDR3 loop reads CASSQAQGYGYTF. The CDR3 nucleotides read TGCGCCAGCAGCCAAGCACAGGGCTATGGCTACACCTTC.

The V call is TRBV18, the J call TRBJ1-1, with a tentative D call TRBD1 (6 bases). CDR1 and CDR2 (germline): KGHSH, LQKENI. The CDR3 is 15 residues long. V gave up 0 bases and J gave up 4 bases, with 12 bases separating them. CDR3 residues: CASSPPKGDGTEAFF. The DNA of the CDR3 is TGTGCCAGCTCACCACCGAAGGGGGACGGCACTGAAGCTTTCTTT.

The chain couples TRBV4-1 to TRBJ2-1, with a weak D call TRBD1 (5 bases). V lost 6 bases, J lost 10 bases, and 19 bases lay in between. CDR3 length: 14 amino acids. Germline V gene data show CDR1 as MGHRA and CDR2 as YSYEKL. This CDR3 is CASSPWLGVGEQFF. The CDR3 DNA follows: TGCGCCAGCAGTCCTTGGCTAGGGGTCGGGGAGCAGTTCTTC.

This rearrangement joins TRBV7-9 to TRBJ2-1, with D tentatively TRBD2 (7 bases). The CDR3 length is 12 residues. CDR1 and CDR2 from the germline V gene are SEHNR and FQNEAQ (reference sequence). Trimming took off 9 bases at V and 10 bases at J, with 16 bases between the two ends. In nucleotides, the CDR3 is TGTGCCAGTACACAGGGTAGCGGGGAGCAGTTCTTC. Its protein product is CASTQGSGEQFF.

This chain joins TRBV11-2 and TRBJ2-5; 8 nucleotides match TRBD1. V shed 4 bases and J 3 bases; nucleotides not matched to a gene: 10. Germline lookup yields CDR1 SGHAT and CDR2 FQNNGV. This CDR3 region has 16 residues. The CDR3 sequence: CASSSRDRGGEETQYF. DNA for the CDR3: TGTGCCAGCAGCTCTCGCGACAGGGGTGGGGAAGAGACCCAGTACTTC.